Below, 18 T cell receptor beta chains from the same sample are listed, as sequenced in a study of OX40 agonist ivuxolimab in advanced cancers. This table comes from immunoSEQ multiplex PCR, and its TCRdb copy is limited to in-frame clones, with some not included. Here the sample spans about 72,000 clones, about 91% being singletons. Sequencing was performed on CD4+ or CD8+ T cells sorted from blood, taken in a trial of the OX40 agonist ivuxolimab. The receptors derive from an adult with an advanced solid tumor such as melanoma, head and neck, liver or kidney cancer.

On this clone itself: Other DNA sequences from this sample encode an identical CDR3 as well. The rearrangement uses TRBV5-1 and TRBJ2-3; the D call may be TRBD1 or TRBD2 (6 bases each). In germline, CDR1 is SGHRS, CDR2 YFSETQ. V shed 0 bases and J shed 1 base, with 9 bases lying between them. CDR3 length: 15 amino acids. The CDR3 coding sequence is TGCGCCAGCAGCTTGGAGAGGGGGGGCACAGATACGCAGTATTTT. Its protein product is CASSLERGGTDTQYF.

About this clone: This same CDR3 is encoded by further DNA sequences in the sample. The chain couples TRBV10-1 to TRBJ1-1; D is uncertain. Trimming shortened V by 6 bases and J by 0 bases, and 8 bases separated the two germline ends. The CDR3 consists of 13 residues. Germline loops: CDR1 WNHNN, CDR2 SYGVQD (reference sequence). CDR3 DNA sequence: TGCGCCAGCAGCGGAGGTCTGAACACTGAAGCTTTCTTT. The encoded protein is CASSGGLNTEAFF.

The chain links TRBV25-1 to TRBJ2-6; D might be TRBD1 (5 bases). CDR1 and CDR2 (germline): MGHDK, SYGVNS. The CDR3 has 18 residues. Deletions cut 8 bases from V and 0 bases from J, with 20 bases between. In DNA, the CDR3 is TGTGCCAGCGAGCCCCTGGCAGGGAAGAGCTCTGGGGCCAACGTCCTGACTTTC. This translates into CASEPLAGKSSGANVLTF.

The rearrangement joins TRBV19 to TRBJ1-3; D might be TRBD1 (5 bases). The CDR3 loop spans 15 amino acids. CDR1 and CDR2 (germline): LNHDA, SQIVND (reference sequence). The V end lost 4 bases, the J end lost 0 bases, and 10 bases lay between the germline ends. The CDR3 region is CASSRGPNSGNTIYF. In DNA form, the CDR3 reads TGTGCCAGTAGTAGGGGACCTAACTCTGGAAACACCATATATTTT. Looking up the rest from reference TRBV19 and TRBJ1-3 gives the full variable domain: DGGITQSPKYLFRKEGQNVTLSCEQNLNHDAMYWYRQDPGQGLRLIYYSQIVNDFQKGDIAEGYSVSREKKESFPLTVTSAQKNPTAFYLCASSRGPNSGNTIYFGEGSWLTVV.

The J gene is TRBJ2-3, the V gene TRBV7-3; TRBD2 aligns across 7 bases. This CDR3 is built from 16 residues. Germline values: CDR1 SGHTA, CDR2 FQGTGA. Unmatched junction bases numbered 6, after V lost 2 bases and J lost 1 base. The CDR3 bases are TGTGCCAGCAGCTTAGGAGCGGGATCAGGCACAGATACGCAGTATTTT. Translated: CASSLGAGSGTDTQYF.

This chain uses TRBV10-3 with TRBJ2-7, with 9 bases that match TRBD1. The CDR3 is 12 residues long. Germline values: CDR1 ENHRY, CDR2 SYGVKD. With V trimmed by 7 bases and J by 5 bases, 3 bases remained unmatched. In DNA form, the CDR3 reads TGTGCCATCACTGGACAGGGGAACGAGCAGTACTTC. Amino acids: CAITGQGNEQYF.

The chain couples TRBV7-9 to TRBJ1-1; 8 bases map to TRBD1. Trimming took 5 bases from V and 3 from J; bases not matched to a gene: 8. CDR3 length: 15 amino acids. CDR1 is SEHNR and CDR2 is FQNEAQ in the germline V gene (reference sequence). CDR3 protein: CASSQGAGDYTEAFF. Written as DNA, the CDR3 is TGTGCCAGCAGCCAGGGGGCAGGGGATTACACTGAAGCTTTCTTT.

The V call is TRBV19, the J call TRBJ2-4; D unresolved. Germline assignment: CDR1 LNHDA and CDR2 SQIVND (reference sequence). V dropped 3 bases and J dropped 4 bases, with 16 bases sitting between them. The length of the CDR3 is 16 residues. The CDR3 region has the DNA TGTGCCAGTAGTATGAGGATCGGCCTACCAAAAAACATTCAGTACTTC. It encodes CASSMRIGLPKNIQYF.

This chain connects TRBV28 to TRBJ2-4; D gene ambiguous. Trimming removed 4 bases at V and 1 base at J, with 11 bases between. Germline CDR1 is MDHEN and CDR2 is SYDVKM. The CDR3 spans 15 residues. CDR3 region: CASSSPERAKNIQYF. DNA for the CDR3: TGTGCCAGCAGTTCCCCCGAACGCGCCAAAAACATTCAGTACTTC.

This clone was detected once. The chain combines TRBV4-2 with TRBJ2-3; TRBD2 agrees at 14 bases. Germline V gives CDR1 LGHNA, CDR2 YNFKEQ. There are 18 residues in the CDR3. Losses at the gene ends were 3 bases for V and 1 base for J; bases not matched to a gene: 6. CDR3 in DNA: TGTGCCAGCAGCCAGACTAGCGGGGGGGACAGGCGCACAGATACGCAGTATTTT. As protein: CASSQTSGGDRRTDTQYF.

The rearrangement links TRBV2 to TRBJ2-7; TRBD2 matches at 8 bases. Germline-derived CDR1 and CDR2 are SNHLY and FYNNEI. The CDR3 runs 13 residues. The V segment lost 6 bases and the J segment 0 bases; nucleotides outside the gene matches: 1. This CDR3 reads CASRAGVSYEQYF. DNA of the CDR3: TGTGCCAGCAGAGCGGGGGTCTCCTACGAGCAGTACTTC.

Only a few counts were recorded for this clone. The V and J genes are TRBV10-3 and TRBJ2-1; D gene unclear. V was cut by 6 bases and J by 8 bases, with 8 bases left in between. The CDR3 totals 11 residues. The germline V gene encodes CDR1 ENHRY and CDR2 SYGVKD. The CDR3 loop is CAIRSRDEQFF. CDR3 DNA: TGTGCCATCAGGAGCCGGGATGAGCAGTTCTTC.

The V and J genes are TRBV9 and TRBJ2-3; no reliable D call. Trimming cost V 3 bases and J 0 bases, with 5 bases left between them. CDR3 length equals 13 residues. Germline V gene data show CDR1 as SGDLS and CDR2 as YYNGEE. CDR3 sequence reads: CASSGPSTDTQYF. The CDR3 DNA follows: TGTGCCAGCAGCGGACCTAGCACAGATACGCAGTATTTT.

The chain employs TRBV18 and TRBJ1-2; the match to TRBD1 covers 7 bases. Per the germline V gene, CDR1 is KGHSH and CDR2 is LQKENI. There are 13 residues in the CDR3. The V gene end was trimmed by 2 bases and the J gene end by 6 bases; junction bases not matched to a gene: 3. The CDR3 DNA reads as TGTGCCAGCTCACCAGAAGGGGGCGATGGCTACACCTTC. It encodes CASSPEGGDGYTF.

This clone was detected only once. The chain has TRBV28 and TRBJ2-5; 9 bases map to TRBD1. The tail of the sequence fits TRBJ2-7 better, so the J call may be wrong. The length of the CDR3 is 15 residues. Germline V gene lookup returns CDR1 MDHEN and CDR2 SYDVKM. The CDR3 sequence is CASSPQGQGNYEQYF. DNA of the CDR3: TGTGCCAGCAGTCCCCAGGGACAGGGAAACTACGAGCAGTACTTC.

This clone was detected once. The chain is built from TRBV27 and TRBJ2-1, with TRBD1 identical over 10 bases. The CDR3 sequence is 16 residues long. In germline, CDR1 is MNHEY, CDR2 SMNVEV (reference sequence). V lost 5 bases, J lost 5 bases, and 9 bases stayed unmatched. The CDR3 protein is CASSPRGQGYDNEQFF. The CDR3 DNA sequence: TGTGCCAGCAGTCCAAGGGGACAGGGGTACGACAATGAGCAGTTCTTC.

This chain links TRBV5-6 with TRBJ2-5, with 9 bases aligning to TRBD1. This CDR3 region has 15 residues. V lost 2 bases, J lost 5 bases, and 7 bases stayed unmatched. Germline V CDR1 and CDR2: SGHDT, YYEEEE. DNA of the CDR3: TGTGCCAGCAGCTTTAAACAGGGGGCGATGGAGACCCAGTACTTC. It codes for CASSFKQGAMETQYF.

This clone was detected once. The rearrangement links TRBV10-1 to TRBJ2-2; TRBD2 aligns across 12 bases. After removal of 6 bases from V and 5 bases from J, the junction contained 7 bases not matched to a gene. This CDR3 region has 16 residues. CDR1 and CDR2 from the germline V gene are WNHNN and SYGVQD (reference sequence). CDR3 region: CASSQTSGRYTGELFF. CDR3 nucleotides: TGCGCCAGCAGCCAGACTAGCGGGAGATATACCGGGGAGCTGTTTTTT.